What follows are 17 T cell receptor beta chains derived from one specimen sequenced in a study of T cell changes during pregnancy in multiple sclerosis. Using immunoSEQ multiplex PCR, the repertoire was profiled, and TCRdb retains in-frame clones only, with some absent. The sample includes fewer than 80,000 clones, approximately 92% of them seen just once. The sequencing used peripheral blood, collected in the third trimester of pregnancy. The receptors come from a female donor in good health, enrolled as a control in a pregnancy study.

The chain links TRBV6-5 to TRBJ1-1; TRBD1 is a possible D gene (5 bases). From germline, CDR1 is MNHEY and CDR2 SVGAGI. The CDR3 runs to 14 residues. Trimming stripped 0 bases from V and 10 bases from J, with 15 bases between. The DNA of the CDR3 is TGTGCCAGCAGTTACTCGACGGGCCCGGGGGGAGCTTTCTTT. This encodes CASSYSTGPGGAFF.

This rearrangement joins TRBV15 to TRBJ1-1, with TRBD1 matching 9 bases. The CDR3 is 16 residues long. CDR1 is LNHNV and CDR2 is YYDKDF in the germline V gene (reference sequence). After removal of 5 bases from V and 4 bases from J, the junction contained 11 bases not matched to a gene. Here the CDR3 reads CATSSPGDRAGTEAFF. The CDR3 DNA sequence: TGTGCCACCAGCTCCCCCGGGGACAGGGCGGGCACTGAAGCTTTCTTT.

The V gene is TRBV21-1, the J gene TRBJ1-6; TRBD1, as called in the table, went unchecked against the DNA. TRBV21-1 is a documented pseudogene. The CDR3 has 15 residues. DNA for the CDR3: TGTGCCAGCAGCAGTCTAAGACAGTATAATTCACCCCTCCACTTT. Amino acids: CASSSLRQYNSPLHF.

This rearrangement joins TRBV6-5 to TRBJ1-2; 11 nucleotides agree with TRBD1. This CDR3 is built from 14 residues. Germline CDR1 and CDR2: MNHEY and SVGAGI. The V and J ends lost 3 bases and 5 bases, in that order; junction bases with no gene match: 2. The CDR3 region has the DNA TGTGCCAGCAGTTATCGGGACAGGGGGTATGGCTACACCTTC. It is translated as CASSYRDRGYGYTF.

The chain couples TRBV2 to TRBJ2-5; D perhaps matches TRBD1 (5 bases). V was shortened by 7 bases and J by 4 bases, with 10 bases between the two germline ends. Germline-derived CDR1 and CDR2 are SNHLY and FYNNEI. CDR3 length equals 12 residues. CDR3 protein: CASIGVGETQYF. CDR3 coding DNA: TGTGCCAGCATAGGGGTTGGAGAGACCCAGTACTTC.

The J gene is TRBJ1-5, the V gene TRBV11-1; D call uncertain. Germline V CDR1 and CDR2: SGHAT, FQDESV (reference sequence). The CDR3 contains 13 residues. Trimming cost V 1 base and J 6 bases, with 7 bases left between them. The CDR3, as DNA: TGTGCCAGCAGCTTAGAGGAGGGTCAGCCCCAGCATTTT. This codes for CASSLEEGQPQHF. Full variable domain (missing parts from reference TRBV11-1 and TRBJ1-5): EAEVAQSPRYKITEKSQAVAFWCDPISGHATLYWYRQILGQGPELLVQFQDESVVDDSQLPKDRFSAERLKGVDSTLKIQPAELGDSAMYLCASSLEEGQPQHFGDGTRLSIL.

The chain joins TRBV18 to TRBJ2-5, with D possibly matching TRBD1 (6 bases). The CDR3 consists of 14 residues. Trimming took 3 bases from V and 1 from J, leaving 9 bases between them. CDR1 is KGHSH and CDR2 is LQKENI in the germline V gene. CDR3 amino acids: CASSPGQLQETQYF. In nucleotides, the CDR3 is TGTGCCAGCTCACCCGGACAGCTCCAAGAGACCCAGTACTTC.

This clone was recorded only once. This chain connects TRBV28 to TRBJ2-5, with 13 bases fitting TRBD2. Germline trimming cut 10 bases from V and 4 bases from J; bases unmatched to any gene: 6. The germline CDR1 and CDR2 sequences are MDHEN and SYDVKM. The CDR3 length is 14 residues. CDR3 DNA sequence: TGTGCCACCGCACTAGCGGGAGGGTTAGAGACCCAGTACTTC. Its protein product is CATALAGGLETQYF.

The genes are TRBV28 and TRBJ2-2; D perhaps matches TRBD2 (5 bases). CDR1 is MDHEN and CDR2 is SYDVKM in the germline V gene. This CDR3 region has 18 residues. The ends were cut back, 4 bases at V and 4 bases at J, with 22 bases in the middle. CDR3 amino acids: CASSSPRAQFSSTGELFF. The CDR3 DNA sequence: TGTGCCAGCAGTTCCCCGCGGGCCCAATTCAGTTCCACCGGGGAGCTGTTTTTT.

The gene calls are TRBV5-1 and TRBJ2-5; 11 nucleotides match TRBD2. Germline V gives CDR1 SGHRS, CDR2 YFSETQ. This CDR3 comprises 17 residues. V lost 4 bases to trimming and J lost 4 bases; unmatched junction nucleotides: 12. In DNA, the CDR3 is TGCGCCAGCAGCCGAGGAGTAGCGGGGGGGCCCAGAGAGACCCAGTACTTC. Translation gives CASSRGVAGGPRETQYF.

This clone was observed once. V and J are TRBV12-5 and TRBJ1-1; 7 bases agree with TRBD1. The CDR3 sequence is 13 residues long. Unmatched junction bases numbered 7, after V lost 9 bases and J lost 3 bases. Germline CDR1 LGHNT, CDR2 FRNRAP. As DNA, the CDR3 is TGTGCTAGCCCGACAGGGACGCACACTGAAGCTTTCTTT. This gives the protein CASPTGTHTEAFF.

The chain employs TRBV7-9 and TRBJ2-1, with 9 bases that match TRBD2. CDR1 and CDR2 (germline): SEHNR, FQNEAQ (reference sequence). J gave up 0 bases and V 1 base, and 7 bases lay outside the gene matches. The CDR3 is 18 residues long. The CDR3 is CASSLGLAGTSSYNEQFF. CDR3 in DNA: TGTGCCAGCAGCTTAGGCCTAGCGGGAACGAGCTCCTACAATGAGCAGTTCTTC.

The chain is built from TRBV30 and TRBJ1-1; 10 nucleotides match TRBD1. There are 15 residues in the CDR3. Germline V gene sequence: CDR1 GTSNPN, CDR2 SVGIG (reference sequence). Germline trimming cut 3 bases from V and 4 bases from J; bases unmatched to any gene: 8. The CDR3 is CAWSLTGGRVTEAFF. The DNA for the CDR3 is TGTGCCTGGAGCCTGACAGGGGGCAGGGTCACTGAAGCTTTCTTT.

V and J are TRBV5-1 and TRBJ2-4, with TRBD1 matching 7 bases. Trimming took 2 bases from V and 8 from J; bases not matched to a gene: 7. The CDR3 sequence is 14 residues long. Germline assignment: CDR1 SGHRS and CDR2 YFSETQ. CDR3 amino acids: CASSFTGEGYIQYF. CDR3 nucleotide sequence: TGCGCCAGCAGCTTCACAGGGGAAGGGTACATTCAGTACTTC.

The rearrangement joins TRBV7-9 to TRBJ2-7, with TRBD2 as a possible D gene (6 bases). The CDR3 length is 16 residues. Germline CDR1 SEHNR, CDR2 FQNEAQ (reference sequence). Trimming cost V 6 bases and J 1 base, with 19 bases left between them. The CDR3, as DNA: TGTGCCAGCAGTAGGGGTGCTAGCGCGACGTCCTACGAGCAGTACTTC. Amino acids: CASSRGASATSYEQYF.

The chain combines TRBV5-1 with TRBJ2-1; D is unclear. The CDR3 sequence is 15 residues long. The germline CDR1 and CDR2 sequences are SGHRS and YFSETQ. V was clipped by 3 bases and J by 1 base, with 11 bases between them. The CDR3 DNA reads TGCGCCAGCAGCTCGCATATACAATCCTACAATGAGCAGTTCTTC. Amino acid sequence: CASSSHIQSYNEQFF.

The rearrangement links TRBV7-2 to TRBJ2-5, with 14 nucleotides matching TRBD2. Germline V CDR1 and CDR2: SGHTA, FQGNSA. V lost 2 bases, J lost 5 bases, and 7 bases stayed unmatched. The CDR3 is 17 amino acids. The CDR3 is CASSLYGTSGSRETQYF. The CDR3 DNA reads TGTGCCAGCAGCTTATACGGGACTAGCGGGAGTAGGGAGACCCAGTACTTC. The entire variable domain, with the rest obtained from reference TRBV7-2 and TRBJ2-5, is as follows: GAGVSQSPSNKVTEKGKDVELRCDPISGHTALYWYRQSLGQGLEFLIYFQGNSAPDKSGLPSDRFSAERTGGSVSTLTIQRTQQEDSAVYLCASSLYGTSGSRETQYFGPGTRLLVL.